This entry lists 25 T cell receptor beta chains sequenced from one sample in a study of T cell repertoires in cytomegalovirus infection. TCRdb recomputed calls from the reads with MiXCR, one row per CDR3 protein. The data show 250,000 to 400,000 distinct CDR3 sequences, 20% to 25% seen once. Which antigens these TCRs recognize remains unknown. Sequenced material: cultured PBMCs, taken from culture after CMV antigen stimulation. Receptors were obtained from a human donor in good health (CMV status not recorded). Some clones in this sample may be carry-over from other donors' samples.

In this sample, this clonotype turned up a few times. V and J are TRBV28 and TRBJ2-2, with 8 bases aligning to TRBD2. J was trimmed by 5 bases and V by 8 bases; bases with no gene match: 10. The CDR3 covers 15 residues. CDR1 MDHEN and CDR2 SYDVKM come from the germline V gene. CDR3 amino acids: CASLTSGPRTGELFF. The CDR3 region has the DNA TGTGCCAGCCTCACTAGCGGCCCTCGAACCGGGGAGCTGTTTTTT.

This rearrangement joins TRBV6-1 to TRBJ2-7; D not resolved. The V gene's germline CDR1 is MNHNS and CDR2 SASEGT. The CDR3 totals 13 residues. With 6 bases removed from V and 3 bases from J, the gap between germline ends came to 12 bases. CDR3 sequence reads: CASSPLRSYEQYF. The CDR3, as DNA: TGTGCCAGCAGCCCGTTGAGGAGCTACGAGCAGTACTTC.

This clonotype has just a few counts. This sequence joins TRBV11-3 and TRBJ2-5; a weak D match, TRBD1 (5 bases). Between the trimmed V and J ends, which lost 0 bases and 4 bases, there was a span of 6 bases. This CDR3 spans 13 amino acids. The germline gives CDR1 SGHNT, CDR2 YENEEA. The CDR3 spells CASSLEGAETQYF. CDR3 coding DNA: TGTGCCAGCAGCTTAGAAGGGGCAGAGACCCAGTACTTC. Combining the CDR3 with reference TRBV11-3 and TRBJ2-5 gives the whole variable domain EAGVVQSPRYKIIEKKQPVAFWCNPISGHNTLYWYLQNLGQGPELLIRYENEEAVDDSQLPKDRFSAERLKGVDSTLKIQPAELGDSAVYLCASSLEGAETQYFGPGTRLLVL.

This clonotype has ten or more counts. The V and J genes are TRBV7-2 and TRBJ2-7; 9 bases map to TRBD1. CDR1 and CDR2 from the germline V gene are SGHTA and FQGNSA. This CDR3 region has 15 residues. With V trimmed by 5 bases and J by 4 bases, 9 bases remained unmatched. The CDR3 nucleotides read TGTGCCAGCAGCGGAAGGACAGGGGAGAGTTACGAGCAGTACTTC. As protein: CASSGRTGESYEQYF.

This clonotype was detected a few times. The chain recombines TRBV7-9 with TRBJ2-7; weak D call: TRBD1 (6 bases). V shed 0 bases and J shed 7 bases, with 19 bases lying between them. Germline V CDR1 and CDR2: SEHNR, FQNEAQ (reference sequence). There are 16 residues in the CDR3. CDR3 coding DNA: TGTGCCAGCAGCTTAGCTGGGGGCAGAACCTCCGGAGAGCAGTACGTC. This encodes CASSLAGGRTSGEQYV.

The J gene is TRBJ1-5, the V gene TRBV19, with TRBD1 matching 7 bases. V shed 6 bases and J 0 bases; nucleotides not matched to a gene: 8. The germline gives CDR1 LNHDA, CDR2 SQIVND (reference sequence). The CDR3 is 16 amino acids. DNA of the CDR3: TGTGCCAGTAGCCCGCCTAGACAGGGTAGCAATCAGCCCCAGCATTTT. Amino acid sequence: CASSPPRQGSNQPQHF.

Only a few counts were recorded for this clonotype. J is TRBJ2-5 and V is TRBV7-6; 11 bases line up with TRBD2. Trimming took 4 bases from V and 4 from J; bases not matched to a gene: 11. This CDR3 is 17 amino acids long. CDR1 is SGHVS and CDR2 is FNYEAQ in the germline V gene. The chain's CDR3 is CASSSLAGGPSGETQYF. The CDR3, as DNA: TGTGCCAGCAGCTCTTTAGCGGGAGGGCCCTCAGGAGAGACCCAGTACTTC.

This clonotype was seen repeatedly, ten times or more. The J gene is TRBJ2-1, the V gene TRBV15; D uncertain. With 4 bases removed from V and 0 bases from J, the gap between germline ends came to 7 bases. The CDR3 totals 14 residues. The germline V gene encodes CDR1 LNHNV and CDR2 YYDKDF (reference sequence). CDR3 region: CATSTRPSYNEQFF. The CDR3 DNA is TGTGCCACCAGCACCCGTCCCTCCTACAATGAGCAGTTCTTC.

CDR3 loop: CATSGTKISGANVLTF. The CDR3 DNA sequence: TGTGCCACCAGCGGGACAAAGATCTCTGGGGCCAACGTCCTGACTTTC. The chain links TRBV24-1 to TRBJ2-6, with TRBD1 as a possible D gene (6 bases). This CDR3 is 16 amino acids long. Germline V gene data show CDR1 as KGHDR and CDR2 as SFDVKD. V lost 7 bases to trimming and J lost 0 bases, with 12 bases between them.

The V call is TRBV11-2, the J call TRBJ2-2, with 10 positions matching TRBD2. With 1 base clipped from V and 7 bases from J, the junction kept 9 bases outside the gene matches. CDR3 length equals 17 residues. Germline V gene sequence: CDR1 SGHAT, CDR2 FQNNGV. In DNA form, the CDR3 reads TGTGCCAGCAGCTTAGTGTTCAGCGGGAGGGCTAACGGGGAGCTGTTTTTT. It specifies CASSLVFSGRANGELFF.

CDR3 coding DNA: TGTGCCACCAGTGATCCCTTAGCGGTCACCGGGGAGCTGTTTTTT. This codes for CATSDPLAVTGELFF. This sequence joins TRBV24-1 and TRBJ2-2; maybe TRBD2 (6 bases). This CDR3 has 15 residues. V lost 3 bases, J lost 4 bases, and 11 bases lay in between. The germline V gene encodes CDR1 KGHDR and CDR2 SFDVKD.

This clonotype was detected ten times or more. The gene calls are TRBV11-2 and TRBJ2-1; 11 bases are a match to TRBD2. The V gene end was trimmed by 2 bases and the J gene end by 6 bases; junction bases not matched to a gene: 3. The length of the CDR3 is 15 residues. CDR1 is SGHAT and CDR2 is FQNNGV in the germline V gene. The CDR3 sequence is CASSLLSGRGNEQFF. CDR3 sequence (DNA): TGTGCCAGCAGCTTACTTAGCGGGAGGGGCAATGAGCAGTTCTTC.

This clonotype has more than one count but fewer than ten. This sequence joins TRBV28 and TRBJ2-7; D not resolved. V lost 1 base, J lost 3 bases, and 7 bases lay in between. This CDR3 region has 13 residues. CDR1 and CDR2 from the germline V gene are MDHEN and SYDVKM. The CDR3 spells CASSLSPDYEQYF. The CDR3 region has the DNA TGTGCCAGCAGTTTATCTCCCGACTACGAGCAGTACTTC.

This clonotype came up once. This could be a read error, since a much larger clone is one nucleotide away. CDR3 protein: CASSQLAGYNGQFF. As DNA, the CDR3 is TGTGCCAGCAGCCAACTAGCGGGATACAATGGGCAGTTCTTC. The chain combines TRBV7-4 with TRBJ2-1; 10 nucleotides align to TRBD2. The CDR3 loop spans 14 amino acids. Looked up from germline, CDR1 is SGHVT and CDR2 is SQSDAQ. The whole variable domain, remainder taken from reference TRBV7-4 and TRBJ2-1, is GAGVSQSPRYKVAKRGRDVALRCDSISGHVTLYWYRQTLGQGSEVLTYSQSDAQRDKSGRPSGRFSAERPERSVSTLKIQRTEQGDSAVYLCASSQLAGYNGQFFGPGTRLTVL.

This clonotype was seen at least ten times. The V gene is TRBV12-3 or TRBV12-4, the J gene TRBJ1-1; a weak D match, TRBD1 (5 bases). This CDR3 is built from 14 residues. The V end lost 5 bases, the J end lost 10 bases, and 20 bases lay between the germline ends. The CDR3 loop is CASSNRRDGQAAFF. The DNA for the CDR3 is TGTGCCAGCAGTAATCGTCGGGACGGGCAAGCAGCTTTCTTT.

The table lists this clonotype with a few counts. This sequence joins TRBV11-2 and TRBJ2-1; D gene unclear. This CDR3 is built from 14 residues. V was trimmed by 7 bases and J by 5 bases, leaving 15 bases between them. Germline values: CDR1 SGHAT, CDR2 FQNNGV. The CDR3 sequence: CASMNRAEHNEQFF. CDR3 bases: TGTGCCAGCATGAATAGGGCGGAGCACAATGAGCAGTTCTTC.

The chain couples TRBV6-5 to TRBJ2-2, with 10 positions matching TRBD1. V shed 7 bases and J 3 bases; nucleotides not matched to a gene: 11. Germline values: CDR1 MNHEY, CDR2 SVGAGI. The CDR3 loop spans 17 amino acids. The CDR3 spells CASNKGRQGADTGELFF. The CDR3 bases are TGTGCCAGCAATAAGGGGAGACAGGGGGCGGACACCGGGGAGCTGTTTTTT.

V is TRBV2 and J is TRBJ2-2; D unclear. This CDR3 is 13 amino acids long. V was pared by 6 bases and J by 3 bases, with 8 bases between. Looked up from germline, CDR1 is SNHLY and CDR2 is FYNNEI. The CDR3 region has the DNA TGTGCCAGCAGGGGTACACACACCGGGGAGCTGTTTTTT. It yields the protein CASRGTHTGELFF.

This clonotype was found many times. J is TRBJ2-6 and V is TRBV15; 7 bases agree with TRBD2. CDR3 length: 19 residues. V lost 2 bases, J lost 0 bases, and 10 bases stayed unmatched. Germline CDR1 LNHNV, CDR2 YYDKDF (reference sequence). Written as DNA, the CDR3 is TGTGCCACCAGCAGATCGCTACTAGCGAGTAGCTCTGGGGCCAACGTCCTGACTTTC. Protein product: CATSRSLLASSSGANVLTF.

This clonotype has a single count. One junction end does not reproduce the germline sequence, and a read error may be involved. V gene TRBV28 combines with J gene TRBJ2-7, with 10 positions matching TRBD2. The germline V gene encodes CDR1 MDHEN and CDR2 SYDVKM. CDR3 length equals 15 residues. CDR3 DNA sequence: TGTGCCAGCAGTTTAGGAGCGGGAGGGCCCCACGAGCGGTACTTC. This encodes CASSLGAGGPHERYF.

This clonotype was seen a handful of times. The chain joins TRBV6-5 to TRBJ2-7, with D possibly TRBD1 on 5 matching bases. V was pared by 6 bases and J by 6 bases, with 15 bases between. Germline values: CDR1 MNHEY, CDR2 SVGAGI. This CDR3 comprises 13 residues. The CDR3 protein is CASSLQGPSEQYF. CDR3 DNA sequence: TGTGCCAGCAGCCTCCAGGGCCCCTCCGAGCAGTACTTC.

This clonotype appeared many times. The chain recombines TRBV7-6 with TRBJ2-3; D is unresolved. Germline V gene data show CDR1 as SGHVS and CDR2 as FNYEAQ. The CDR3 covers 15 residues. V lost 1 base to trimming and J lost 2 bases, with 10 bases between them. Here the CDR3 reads CASSLGPTTTDTQYF. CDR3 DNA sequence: TGTGCCAGCAGCTTAGGGCCCACGACCACAGATACGCAGTATTTT.

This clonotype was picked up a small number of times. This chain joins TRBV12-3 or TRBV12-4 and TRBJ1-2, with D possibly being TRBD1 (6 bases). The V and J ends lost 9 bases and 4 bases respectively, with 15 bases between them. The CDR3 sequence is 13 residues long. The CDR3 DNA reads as TGTGCCAGTAAGAGGGGGGTGGCCTATGGCTACACCTTC. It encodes CASKRGVAYGYTF.

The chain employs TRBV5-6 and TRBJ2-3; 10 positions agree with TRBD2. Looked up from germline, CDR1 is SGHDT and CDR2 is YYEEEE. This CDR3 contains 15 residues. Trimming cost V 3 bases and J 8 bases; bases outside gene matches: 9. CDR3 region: CASSSSGRLPRTQYF. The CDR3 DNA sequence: TGTGCCAGCAGCTCTAGCGGGAGACTCCCGCGTACGCAGTATTTT.

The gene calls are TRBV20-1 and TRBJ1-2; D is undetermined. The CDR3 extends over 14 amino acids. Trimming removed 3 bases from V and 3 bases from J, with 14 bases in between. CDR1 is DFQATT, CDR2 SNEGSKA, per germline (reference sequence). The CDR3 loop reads CSARKANGDYGYTF. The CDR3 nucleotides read TGCAGTGCTAGGAAGGCCAATGGGGACTATGGCTACACCTTC.